Presented here are 19 T cell receptor beta chains from one specimen sequenced in a study of identical twins. TCRdb re-analysed the 5' RACE reads in MiXCR, keeping a single row per CDR3 protein. The sample gives more than 400,000 distinct CDR3 sequences, approximately 14% of which show up once; 0.44% is in the top ten. These data are also associated with another study on yellow fever vaccine responses in identical twins.

The sample consisted of CD4+ T cells sorted from blood. The source of these receptors is a woman under 30 in good health.

J is TRBJ2-7 and V is TRBV20-1; possibly TRBD2 for D (6 bases). Trimming took off 1 base at V and 0 bases at J, with 10 bases between the two ends. CDR1 DFQATT and CDR2 SNEGSKA come from the germline V gene (reference sequence). The CDR3 has 14 residues. The CDR3 is CSARGGVSSYEQYF. CDR3 coding DNA: TGCAGTGCTAGAGGGGGGGTTAGCTCCTACGAGCAGTACTTC.

This clonotype was found a few times. This chain uses TRBV24-1 with TRBJ2-2; D is perhaps TRBD1 (6 bases). The CDR3 loop spans 15 amino acids. The V gene's germline CDR1 is KGHDR and CDR2 SFDVKD. Trimming pared 0 bases from V and 3 bases from J, leaving 7 bases between. The CDR3 nucleotides read TGTGCCACCAGTGATTTGTACAGGGACACCGGGGAGCTGTTTTTT. This gives the protein CATSDLYRDTGELFF.

The rearrangement links TRBV7-9 to TRBJ2-1; 9 bases are shared with TRBD2. The CDR3 covers 15 residues. CDR1 is SEHNR and CDR2 is FQNEAQ in the germline V gene (reference sequence). J lost 6 bases, V lost 1 base, and 4 bases had no gene match. The CDR3 reads CASSLVSGSPNEQFF. The CDR3 DNA reads TGTGCCAGCAGCTTAGTTAGCGGGAGCCCCAATGAGCAGTTCTTC. The entire variable domain, with the rest obtained from reference TRBV7-9 and TRBJ2-1, is as follows: DTGVSQNPRHKITKRGQNVTFRCDPISEHNRLYWYRQTLGQGPEFLTYFQNEAQLEKSRLLSDRFSAERPKGSFSTLEIQRTEQGDSAMYLCASSLVSGSPNEQFFGPGTRLTVL.

This clonotype has a handful of counts. The chain employs TRBV10-3 and TRBJ1-1; D is uncertain. Germline lookup yields CDR1 ENHRY and CDR2 SYGVKD. The length of the CDR3 is 14 residues. Trimming took off 3 bases at V and 3 bases at J, with 11 bases between the two ends. The CDR3 region has the DNA TGTGCCATCAGTGATCTGGGTCGGGACACTGAAGCTTTCTTT. This translates into CAISDLGRDTEAFF.

J is TRBJ2-1 and V is TRBV3-1, with 8 positions matching TRBD1. Unmatched junction bases numbered 6, after V lost 2 bases and J lost 9 bases. This CDR3 contains 14 residues. Germline V gene lookup returns CDR1 LGHDT and CDR2 YNNKEL (reference sequence). The CDR3 loop is CASSQPMDRAEQFF. The CDR3 DNA reads TGTGCCAGCAGCCAACCCATGGACAGGGCTGAGCAGTTCTTC.

This clonotype was seen a few times. The rearrangement joins TRBV28 to TRBJ2-1; 8 bases fit TRBD1. The CDR3 runs 16 residues. CDR1 and CDR2 (germline): MDHEN, SYDVKM. The V gene end was trimmed by 1 base and the J gene end by 3 bases; junction bases not matched to a gene: 5. CDR3 sequence reads: CASSLLGTGDYNEQFF. DNA for the CDR3: TGTGCCAGCAGTTTATTGGGGACAGGAGACTACAATGAGCAGTTCTTC.

In this sample, this clonotype turned up many times. The chain links TRBV12-3 or TRBV12-4 to TRBJ1-4, with a weak D call TRBD1 (5 bases). V was clipped by 3 bases and J by 7 bases, with 12 bases between them. This CDR3 region has 14 residues. The CDR3 DNA sequence: TGTGCCAGCAGTTTTTCAGGGAGTGGTGAAAAACTGTTTTTT. As protein: CASSFSGSGEKLFF.

The J gene is TRBJ2-3, the V gene TRBV5-1; D tentatively reads TRBD1 or TRBD2 (6 bases each). Germline CDR1 SGHRS, CDR2 YFSETQ. This CDR3 is built from 14 residues. The V end lost 5 bases, the J end lost 0 bases, and 10 bases lay between the germline ends. As DNA, the CDR3 is TGCGCCAGCAGAACAGGGAGGAGCACAGATACGCAGTATTTT. It codes for CASRTGRSTDTQYF.

The table lists this clonotype with many counts. The chain uses TRBV12-3 or TRBV12-4 and TRBJ2-1; maybe TRBD2 (5 bases). V lost 7 bases and J lost 5, with 15 bases in between. CDR3 size: 14 residues. This CDR3 reads CASNTRGSHNEQFF. CDR3 coding DNA: TGTGCCAGCAACACAAGAGGGAGCCACAATGAGCAGTTCTTC.

This clonotype was detected only a few times. This chain joins TRBV12-5 and TRBJ2-1, with D perhaps TRBD1 or TRBD2 (6 bases each). The V end was cut by 5 bases, the J end by 14 bases, with 22 bases between. Germline V gives CDR1 LGHNT, CDR2 FRNRAP. The CDR3 covers 14 residues. The DNA for the CDR3 is TGTGCTAGTGGTGACAACAGGGACTTTAGGACCAAGTTCTTC. Translation: CASGDNRDFRTKFF. The complete variable domain, with remaining parts taken from reference TRBV12-5 and TRBJ2-1, reads DARVTQTPRHKVTEMGQEVTMRCQPILGHNTVFWYRQTMMQGLELLAYFRNRAPLDDSGMPKDRFSAEMPDATLATLKIQPSEPRDSAVYFCASGDNRDFRTKFFGPGTRLTVL.

CDR3 nucleotide sequence: TGTGCCAGCAGTTTAGATCGGGTCCGCTACGAGCAGTACTTC. Its protein product is CASSLDRVRYEQYF. This chain uses TRBV12-3 or TRBV12-4 with TRBJ2-7; unclear D gene. Trimming pared 1 base from V and 3 bases from J, leaving 10 bases between. There are 14 residues in the CDR3.

This clonotype was picked up a small number of times. The rearrangement links TRBV6-1 to TRBJ1-2, with 8 bases fitting TRBD1. The CDR3 loop spans 15 amino acids. Germline CDR1 and CDR2: MNHNS and SASEGT. V lost 5 bases and J lost 4; bases outside the gene matches: 9. The CDR3 DNA sequence: TGTGCCAGCAGTACCGGACAGGGACCAGGCTATGGCTACACCTTC. This sequence encodes CASSTGQGPGYGYTF.

The rearrangement joins TRBV3-1 to TRBJ2-1; D may be TRBD2 (5 bases). CDR1 is LGHDT, CDR2 YNNKEL, per germline (reference sequence). CDR3 length equals 12 residues. The V and J ends lost 5 bases and 9 bases respectively, with 11 bases between them. The CDR3 protein is CASSWLSGEQFF. The CDR3 DNA follows: TGTGCCAGCAGCTGGCTAAGCGGTGAGCAGTTCTTC.

This chain links TRBV10-3 with TRBJ2-5, with 7 nucleotides matching TRBD1. CDR1 is ENHRY, CDR2 SYGVKD, per germline. This CDR3 is built from 14 residues. Trimming removed 6 bases from V and 3 bases from J; junction bases left unmatched: 7. The DNA of the CDR3 is TGTGCCATCAGCGACACAACAGGGGAAGAGACCCAGTACTTC. Protein: CAISDTTGEETQYF.

The gene calls are TRBV6-5 and TRBJ2-7; D remains unclear. V was shortened by 2 bases and J by 2 bases, with 13 bases between the two germline ends. This CDR3 has 15 amino acids. The V gene's germline CDR1 is MNHEY and CDR2 SVGAGI. The CDR3 spells CASSYTPAGPYEQYF. In nucleotides, the CDR3 is TGTGCCAGCAGTTACACCCCTGCAGGACCCTACGAGCAGTACTTC.

This clonotype was counted only a few times. The V gene is TRBV28, the J gene TRBJ2-2, with 11 bases that match TRBD2. This CDR3 spans 15 amino acids. The germline V gene has CDR1 MDHEN and CDR2 SYDVKM. Trimming removed 7 bases from V and 6 bases from J; junction bases left unmatched: 7. CDR3 in amino acids: CASTPRTSGPGELFF. The CDR3 DNA reads TGTGCCAGCACCCCGAGGACTAGCGGGCCCGGGGAGCTGTTTTTT.

This clonotype was counted between two and nine times. J is TRBJ1-4 and V is TRBV18; a possible D gene is TRBD1 (6 bases). V lost 2 bases, J lost 8 bases, and 12 bases lay in between. The germline CDR1 and CDR2 sequences are KGHSH and LQKENI. The length of the CDR3 is 14 residues. CDR3 residues: CASSPGGAEEKLFF. CDR3 in DNA: TGTGCCAGCTCACCAGGGGGCGCTGAAGAAAAACTGTTTTTT.

This clonotype was observed a few times. The chain employs TRBV5-1 and TRBJ2-2; 10 positions agree with TRBD1. Germline trimming cut 3 bases from V and 7 bases from J; bases unmatched to any gene: 6. The CDR3 has 15 residues. From germline, CDR1 is SGHRS and CDR2 YFSETQ. The chain's CDR3 is CASSSGTGASGELFF. CDR3 sequence (DNA): TGCGCCAGCAGCTCCGGGACAGGGGCGAGCGGGGAGCTGTTTTTT. Full variable domain (outside the CDR3, taken from reference TRBV5-1 and TRBJ2-2): KAGVTQTPRYLIKTRGQQVTLSCSPISGHRSVSWYQQTPGQGLQFLFEYFSETQRNKGNFPGRFSGRQFSNSRSEMNVSTLELGDSALYLCASSSGTGASGELFFGEGSRLTVL.

This clonotype has more than one count but fewer than ten. The rearrangement uses TRBV20-1 and TRBJ2-3, with 9 nucleotides matching TRBD1. Trimming took 6 bases from V and 4 from J; bases not matched to a gene: 17. CDR3 length: 17 residues. Germline assignment: CDR1 DFQATT and CDR2 SNEGSKA (reference sequence). CDR3: CSAEDRGSAGAADTQYF. CDR3 nucleotide sequence: TGCAGTGCAGAGGACAGGGGATCTGCGGGAGCCGCAGATACGCAGTATTTT.